The next 22 T cell receptor beta chains were all read from a single sample in a study of T cell repertoires in cytomegalovirus infection. TCRdb called the reads again in MiXCR, with one record for every CDR3 protein. The table records hundreds of thousands of distinct CDR3 sequences, roughly 33% of them present only once. The antigens for these receptors are not known. The sample in question was cultured PBMCs, obtained from culture after CMV antigen stimulation. The source is a human donor in good health (CMV status not recorded). Some clones in this sample may be carry-over from other donors' samples.

The chain is built from TRBV7-2 and TRBJ2-6; D remains unclear. Germline loops: CDR1 SGHTA, CDR2 FQGNSA. The CDR3 is 16 amino acids. V lost 2 bases and J lost 0, with 8 bases in between. CDR3 in amino acids: CASSLRVSSGANVLTF. In DNA, the CDR3 is TGTGCCAGCAGCTTACGGGTGAGCTCTGGGGCCAACGTCCTGACTTTC.

For the CDR3, the DNA is TGTGCCAGCAGTGAAGCGCTAGGCAGTACGGATTATCAGCCCCAGCATTTT. Its translation is CASSEALGSTDYQPQHF. This rearrangement joins TRBV2 to TRBJ1-5; the D is unclear. The CDR3 totals 17 residues. Germline V gene lookup returns CDR1 SNHLY and CDR2 FYNNEI. V was cut by 0 bases and J by 5 bases, with 17 bases left in between.

The chain is built from TRBV4-1 and TRBJ1-1; a weak D match, TRBD1 (5 bases). V lost 1 base to trimming and J lost 8 bases, with 11 bases between them. This CDR3 is 13 amino acids long. The germline V gene encodes CDR1 MGHRA and CDR2 YSYEKL. The CDR3 protein is CASSQGGRVEAFF. CDR3 DNA sequence: TGCGCCAGCAGCCAAGGGGGACGGGTAGAAGCTTTCTTT.

The J gene is TRBJ2-5, the V gene TRBV20-1; D perhaps matches TRBD2 (5 bases). V gave up 4 bases and J gave up 2 bases, with 11 bases separating them. Germline V gene data show CDR1 as DFQATT and CDR2 as SNEGSKA (reference sequence). This CDR3 has 13 amino acids. The CDR3 DNA reads TGCAGTGCTACGGGTCGGGGACAAGAGACCCAGTACTTC. Protein sequence: CSATGRGQETQYF.

The CDR3 is CAISRTGDTDTQYF. The CDR3 DNA sequence: TGTGCCATCAGTAGGACAGGAGACACAGATACGCAGTATTTT. The rearrangement uses TRBV10-3 and TRBJ2-3; 7 bases match TRBD1. CDR1 and CDR2 from the germline V gene are ENHRY and SYGVKD. The J segment lost 2 bases and the V segment lost 5 bases, leaving 4 bases of the junction unmatched. CDR3 length: 14 amino acids.

In this sample, this clonotype turned up many times. V and J are TRBV7-2 and TRBJ1-1; a weak D match, TRBD1 (5 bases). V was trimmed by 6 bases and J by 6 bases, leaving 20 bases between them. CDR1 is SGHTA, CDR2 FQGNSA, per germline. The CDR3 runs to 15 residues. The CDR3 reads CASRRVAGGIPEAFF. For the CDR3, the DNA is TGTGCCAGCAGAAGGGTCGCGGGGGGGATCCCTGAAGCTTTCTTT.

J is TRBJ2-7 and V is TRBV5-1; perhaps TRBD2 as D (6 bases). The ends were cut back, 5 bases at V and 3 bases at J, with 21 bases in the middle. Per germline, CDR1 SGHRS and CDR2 YFSETQ. The CDR3 has 16 amino acids. The DNA for the CDR3 is TGCGCCAGCAGTTCGGTTAACCGGGACTGGGACTACGAGCAGTACTTC. Protein sequence: CASSSVNRDWDYEQYF.

This clonotype has only a few counts. V gene TRBV20-1 combines with J gene TRBJ2-2, with 7 bases lining up with TRBD2. This CDR3 is built from 14 residues. Trimming at V came to 4 bases and at J to 2 bases, leaving 4 bases not matched to a gene. The germline V gene has CDR1 DFQATT and CDR2 SNEGSKA (reference sequence). The CDR3 spells CSATSGPNTGELFF. In nucleotides, the CDR3 is TGCAGTGCTACTAGCGGTCCTAACACCGGGGAGCTGTTTTTT.

This chain joins TRBV15 and TRBJ2-1; 8 bases agree with TRBD2. Germline V gives CDR1 LNHNV, CDR2 YYDKDF (reference sequence). The length of the CDR3 is 15 residues. The J segment lost 7 bases and the V segment lost 0 bases, leaving 5 bases of the junction unmatched. The CDR3 is CATSRDRLAFNEQFF. The CDR3 DNA follows: TGTGCCACCAGCAGAGATCGACTAGCGTTTAATGAGCAGTTCTTC.

Only a few counts were recorded for this clonotype. V usage is TRBV11-2 and J usage is TRBJ2-5, with 8 nucleotides matching TRBD2. The CDR3 has 16 amino acids. Germline values: CDR1 SGHAT, CDR2 FQNNGV. The V segment lost 4 bases and the J segment 5 bases; nucleotides outside the gene matches: 12. Here the CDR3 reads CASSSLSGLVRETQYF. The CDR3 DNA follows: TGTGCCAGCAGCTCATTATCGGGACTAGTACGGGAGACCCAGTACTTC.

The chain employs TRBV12-3 or TRBV12-4 and TRBJ2-5; 9 bases match TRBD1. Germline trimming cut 6 bases from V and 5 bases from J; bases unmatched to any gene: 4. The CDR3 consists of 13 residues. Here the CDR3 reads CASRRTGVETQYF. DNA for the CDR3: TGTGCCAGCAGACGGACAGGGGTTGAGACCCAGTACTTC.

The V gene is TRBV4-1, the J gene TRBJ2-3; TRBD2 aligns across 13 bases. CDR3 length: 19 residues. Germline-derived CDR1 and CDR2 are MGHRA and YSYEKL. The junction had 15 bases not matched to a gene; V was cut back by 3 bases and J by 6 bases. The CDR3 sequence is CASSHMTSGGPWPPDTQYF. The DNA of the CDR3 is TGCGCCAGCAGCCATATGACTAGCGGGGGGCCATGGCCCCCCGATACGCAGTATTTT.

The CDR3 DNA reads as TGTGCCAGCAGTCCCGGGACACGCTATAGCAATCAGCCCCAGCATTTT. Residues: CASSPGTRYSNQPQHF. The V call is TRBV12-3 or TRBV12-4, the J call TRBJ1-5; D possibly corresponds to TRBD1 (6 bases). V shed 5 bases and J shed 0 bases, with 14 bases lying between them. This CDR3 has 16 residues.

This clonotype was recorded at least ten times. The J gene is TRBJ2-5, the V gene TRBV7-9; 8 positions match TRBD1. The CDR3 is made up of 12 amino acids. V lost 6 bases, J lost 5 bases, and 2 bases stayed unmatched. Germline V gene sequence: CDR1 SEHNR, CDR2 FQNEAQ (reference sequence). CDR3 DNA: TGTGCCAGCAGTTGGACAGGGGAGACCCAGTACTTC. Protein: CASSWTGETQYF.

This clonotype was seen at least ten times. V is TRBV7-2 and J is TRBJ2-1; 12 bases agree with TRBD2. The CDR3 runs 16 residues. After removal of 3 bases from V and 4 bases from J, the junction contained 4 bases not matched to a gene. CDR1 SGHTA and CDR2 FQGNSA come from the germline V gene. The CDR3 DNA follows: TGTGCCAGCAGCTTTTTAACTAGCGGGAGGTACAATGAGCAGTTCTTC. Residues: CASSFLTSGRYNEQFF.

This clonotype came up a few times. J is TRBJ2-2 and V is TRBV12-3 or TRBV12-4; D is unresolved. The CDR3 covers 14 residues. V lost 6 bases and J lost 8, with 16 bases in between. The CDR3 reads CASSLGPFPGELFF. The CDR3, as DNA: TGTGCCAGCAGCCTAGGGCCTTTCCCAGGGGAGCTGTTTTTT.

This rearrangement joins TRBV20-1 to TRBJ2-2, with a tentative D call TRBD1 (6 bases). CDR3 length: 15 amino acids. Germline lookup yields CDR1 DFQATT and CDR2 SNEGSKA (reference sequence). V shed 5 bases and J shed 5 bases, with 18 bases lying between them. The CDR3 DNA is TGCAGTGCTCCAAATAACCGGGACACTACCGGGGAGCTGTTTTTT. Translated, it gives CSAPNNRDTTGELFF.

V and J are TRBV6-2 or TRBV6-3 and TRBJ2-1; 9 bases align to TRBD2. Germline values: CDR1 MNHEY, CDR2 SVGEGT. The J segment lost 7 bases and the V segment lost 5 bases, leaving 12 bases of the junction unmatched. The CDR3 length is 16 residues. For the CDR3, the DNA is TGTGCCAGCAGTCCTCACTCAGCGGGAGGTAAAAATGAGCAGTTCTTC. This translates into CASSPHSAGGKNEQFF.

This clonotype showed up just a few times. The V and J genes are TRBV7-2 and TRBJ2-3; 11 positions agree with TRBD2. Germline CDR1 and CDR2: SGHTA and FQGNSA. The CDR3 consists of 17 residues. The trim removed 5 bases at V and 4 bases at J, leaving 11 bases unmatched. CDR3 coding DNA: TGTGCCAGCAGCCCACTAGCGGGGGCCGACCCATCAGATACGCAGTATTTT. Protein sequence: CASSPLAGADPSDTQYF. The full variable domain, in which reference TRBV7-2 and TRBJ2-3 provide the parts outside the CDR3, is GAGVSQSPSNKVTEKGKDVELRCDPISGHTALYWYRQSLGQGLEFLIYFQGNSAPDKSGLPSDRFSAERTGGSVSTLTIQRTQQEDSAVYLCASSPLAGADPSDTQYFGPGTRLTVL.

Only a few counts were recorded for this clonotype. This chain joins TRBV12-3 or TRBV12-4 and TRBJ2-5; 8 bases line up with TRBD1. The CDR3 length is 14 residues. V shed 6 bases, J shed 2 bases, and the junction held 5 bases outside the gene matches. The CDR3 bases are TGTGCCAGCAGGCCGGGACAGGATCAAGAGACCCAGTACTTC. Protein: CASRPGQDQETQYF.

The J gene is TRBJ2-3, the V gene TRBV28; 7 bases align to TRBD2. Germline CDR1 MDHEN, CDR2 SYDVKM. The CDR3 is 15 residues long. V shed 5 bases and J 2 bases; nucleotides not matched to a gene: 7. The CDR3 loop is CASSPAGTLTDTQYF. In DNA form, the CDR3 reads TGTGCCAGCAGTCCAGCGGGGACCCTCACAGATACGCAGTATTTT.

This clonotype was recorded a few times. This chain connects TRBV12-3 or TRBV12-4 to TRBJ2-1, with 8 nucleotides matching TRBD2. The V and J ends lost 2 bases and 5 bases, in that order; junction bases with no gene match: 5. The CDR3 loop spans 15 amino acids. The CDR3, as DNA: TGTGCCAGCAGTTTAACGGGGACTAGGCACAATGAGCAGTTCTTC. Translated: CASSLTGTRHNEQFF.